This is a list of T cell receptor beta chains from one sample in a study of CD8+CD57+ T cells in acquired aplastic anemia. TCRdb ran MiXCR on the reads and lists one entry per CDR3 protein. The sample carries around 430,000 distinct CDR3 sequences, less than 35% recorded once. Sequencing was carried out using sorted CD4+, CD8+, or CD8+CD57+ T cells (not recorded which) from PBMCs. Source of these receptors: a human donor with aplastic anemia. Each CDR3 is given with its conserved first and last residue. The D gene is left open where the match is weak. Clone sizes are given selectively: once, few, many, or a class where the clone is expanded.

>TRBJ1-2|-|TRBV24-1|-
CATSDRSNYGYTF
TGTGCCACCAGTGACAGGTCGAACTATGGCTACACCTTC
>TRBJ2-1|-|TRBV3-1|-
CASSHAPGDHNEQFF
TGTGCCAGCAGCCATGCGCCAGGGGACCACAATGAGCAGTTCTTC
>TRBJ1-6|TRBD1|TRBV11-1|many
CASSPGQGSSSYNSPLHF
TGTGCCAGCAGCCCTGGACAGGGAAGTAGCTCCTATAATTCACCCCTCCACTTT
>TRBJ2-7|TRBD2|TRBV12-3/TRBV12-4|-
CASSLSMGGGVSYEQYF
TGTGCCAGCAGTTTATCTATGGGCGGGGGGGTTTCCTACGAGCAGTACTTC
>TRBJ2-1|-|TRBV10-3|few
CAISLGNEQFF
TGTGCCATCAGCCTTGGGAATGAGCAGTTCTTC
>TRBJ2-7|TRBD2|TRBV20-1|many
CSVRRTSEGDEQYF
TGCAGTGTTCGAAGGACTAGTGAGGGAGACGAGCAGTACTTC
>TRBJ1-6|TRBD1|TRBV15|-
CATSRGTGNHSPLHF
TGCGCCACCAGCAGGGGGACAGGGAACCACTCACCCCTCCACTTT
>TRBJ2-7|TRBD2|TRBV20-1|few
CSARMTSWGPYEQYF
TGCAGTGCTAGAATGACTAGCTGGGGCCCCTACGAGCAGTACTTC
>TRBJ1-6|-|TRBV12-3/TRBV12-4|few
CASRIAHYNSPLHF
TGTGCCAGCAGGATTGCGCACTATAATTCACCCCTCCACTTT
>TRBJ1-5|-|TRBV6-2/TRBV6-3|-
CASSYHLNQPQHF
TGTGCCAGCAGTTACCATCTCAATCAGCCCCAGCATTTT
>TRBJ1-5|TRBD1|TRBV5-1|-
CASSFGQENQPQHF
TGCGCCAGCAGCTTTGGACAGGAAAATCAGCCCCAGCATTTT
>TRBJ1-5|TRBD1|TRBV30|-
CAWGDRQNQPQHF
TGTGCCTGGGGGGACAGGCAGAATCAGCCCCAGCATTTT
>TRBJ1-3|TRBD1|TRBV10-3|-
CAISATGAGNTIYF
TGTGCCATCAGTGCGACAGGGGCTGGAAACACCATATATTTT
>TRBJ2-1|TRBD2|TRBV20-1|few
CSARSSGESYNEQFF
TGCAGTGCTAGATCGAGCGGGGAATCCTACAATGAGCAGTTCTTC
>TRBJ1-1|-|TRBV7-2|-
CASSLAPTNTEAFF
TGTGCCAGCAGCTTAGCACCCACGAACACTGAAGCTTTCTTT
>TRBJ2-1|-|TRBV20-1|-
CSAQGDNYNEQFF
TGCAGTGCCCAAGGGGACAACTACAATGAGCAGTTCTTC
>TRBJ2-7|-|TRBV11-2|-
CASSHLRSQHLSVYEQYF
TGTGCCAGCAGCCATCTCAGGAGCCAGCACCTAAGTGTCTACGAGCAGTACTTC
>TRBJ2-2|TRBD1|TRBV19|few
CASKVTGAGGLFF
TGTGCCAGTAAGGTGACAGGGGCCGGGGGGCTGTTTTTT
>TRBJ2-1|TRBD2|TRBV9|-
CASRRLAGTPAYNEQFF
TGCGCCAGCAGACGTTTAGCGGGGACCCCCGCCTACAATGAGCAGTTCTTC
>TRBJ1-1|-|TRBV2|many
CASSEALQGQQAFF
TGTGCCAGCAGTGAAGCGCTTCAAGGACAGCAAGCTTTCTTT
>TRBJ1-2|-|TRBV15|-
CATSPPWTLIGYTF
TGTGCCACCAGCCCCCCGTGGACCTTGATAGGCTACACCTTC
>TRBJ1-2|-|TRBV7-2|many
CASSPTQNYGYTF
TGTGCCAGCAGCCCGACGCAGAACTATGGCTACACCTTC
>TRBJ2-3|TRBD2|TRBV7-3|-
CASSLRGGADTQYF
TGTGCCAGCAGCTTACGGGGGGGAGCAGATACGCAGTATTTT
>TRBJ1-1|-|TRBV25-1|-
CASSKTATGTEAFF
TGTGCCAGCAGTAAGACAGCCACAGGCACTGAAGCTTTCTTT
>TRBJ1-1|TRBD1|TRBV19|many
CASSRGQFMNTEAFF
TGTGCCAGTAGTAGGGGACAGTTCATGAACACTGAAGCTTTCTTT
>TRBJ2-1|TRBD1|TRBV11-2|-
CASSVDRGLYNEQFF
TGTGCCAGCAGCGTAGACAGGGGCCTCTACAATGAGCAGTTCTTC
>TRBJ1-5|-|TRBV19|many
CASKLGPSNQPQHF
TGTGCCAGTAAGTTGGGGCCTAGCAATCAGCCCCAGCATTTT
>TRBJ2-1|-|TRBV7-3|many
CASSRPGYNEQFF
TGTGCCAGCAGCCGACCGGGCTACAATGAGCAGTTCTTC
>TRBJ1-2|-|TRBV10-3|-
CAIRQGGWYGYTF
TGTGCCATCAGGCAGGGAGGTTGGTATGGCTACACCTTC
>TRBJ1-6|TRBD1|TRBV30|few
CAWKEGRQGAFRLLHF
TGTGCCTGGAAAGAGGGCCGACAGGGGGCATTCCGGTTACTCCACTTT
>TRBJ1-2|-|TRBV19|many
CASSIGTPYYGYTF
TGTGCCAGTAGTATAGGGACACCATACTATGGCTACACCTTC
>TRBJ1-4|TRBD1|TRBV2|many
CASRRDRAPTNEKLFF
TGTGCCAGCCGAAGAGACAGGGCGCCAACTAATGAAAAACTGTTTTTT
>TRBJ2-7|TRBD2|TRBV24-1|many
CATSGTSGSSVYEQYF
TGTGCCACCAGTGGGACTAGCGGGAGTTCTGTTTACGAGCAGTACTTC
>TRBJ2-1|TRBD1|TRBV24-1|-
CATSDLNRGPIQKTYSEQFF
TGTGCCACCAGTGATTTGAACAGGGGACCCATACAGAAGACATACAGTGAGCAGTTCTTC
>TRBJ1-3|-|TRBV7-2|many
CASSLAARNTIYF
TGTGCCAGCAGCTTAGCGGCTAGGAACACCATATATTTT
>TRBJ1-6|-|TRBV12-3/TRBV12-4|-
CASSLSNRNSPLHF
TGTGCCAGCAGTTTATCTAATCGGAATTCACCCCTCCACTTT
>TRBJ1-5|TRBD1|TRBV10-3|-
CAISDRTGVQPQHF
TGTGCCATCAGTGACCGGACAGGGGTTCAGCCCCAGCATTTT
>TRBJ2-7|-|TRBV7-9|many
CASSLEGASSSYEQYF
TGTGCCAGCAGCTTAGAGGGAGCTTCCAGCTCCTACGAGCAGTACTTC
>TRBJ1-2|-|TRBV6-1|few
CASTSTYNYGYTF
TGTGCCAGCACCTCAACGTATAACTATGGCTACACCTTC
>TRBJ2-5|-|TRBV20-1|many
CSASYPGLQETQYF
TGCAGTGCTAGTTATCCGGGACTCCAAGAGACCCAGTACTTC
>TRBJ2-5|TRBD2|TRBV5-6|few
CASSPELAGGQETQYF
TGTGCCAGCAGCCCGGAACTAGCGGGGGGTCAAGAGACCCAGTACTTC
>TRBJ1-1|-|TRBV28|-
CASSPPQGSAEAFF
TGTGCCAGCAGTCCCCCACAAGGGAGCGCTGAAGCTTTCTTT
>TRBJ1-6|-|TRBV20-1|-
CSATSGWGADNSPLHF
TGCAGTGCTACCTCAGGCTGGGGGGCAGATAATTCACCCCTCCACTTT
>TRBJ1-1|-|TRBV10-3|many
CAISDGGVYTEAFF
TGTGCCATCAGTGATGGGGGAGTGTACACTGAAGCTTTCTTT
>TRBJ1-2|-|TRBV12-3/TRBV12-4|many
CASGVAYGYTF
TGTGCCAGCGGGGTTGCCTATGGCTACACCTTC
>TRBJ1-5|-|TRBV19|-
CAWSEIQGNQPQHF
TGTGCCTGGAGTGAAATACAGGGCAATCAGCCCCAGCATTTT
>TRBJ1-4|-|TRBV6-5|-
CASSYRSNEKLFF
TGTGCCAGCAGTTACCGTTCGAACGAAAAACTGTTTTTT
>TRBJ2-2|-|TRBV2|-
CASSPLGAGELFF
TGTGCCAGCTCACCACTCGGGGCCGGGGAGCTGTTTTTT
>TRBJ1-2|-|TRBV14|many
CASSQASGGQGHGYTF
TGTGCCAGCAGCCAAGCCTCCGGGGGTCAGGGGCATGGCTACACCTTC
>TRBJ1-6|-|TRBV5-1|-
CASSLARTDNSPLHF
TGCGCCAGCAGCTTGGCCCGGACGGATAATTCACCCCTCCACTTT
>TRBJ2-5|-|TRBV7-8|many
CASSRLGETQYF
TGTGCCAGCAGCCGGCTGGGGGAGACCCAGTACTTC
>TRBJ2-1|-|TRBV24-1|few
CATGGNEQFF
TGTGCCACGGGTGGCAATGAGCAGTTCTTC
>TRBJ2-7|-|TRBV6-1|-
CASSAPSGGMNYEQYF
TGTGCCAGCAGTGCCCCCTCCGGGGGAATGAACTACGAGCAGTACTTC
>TRBJ1-1|-|TRBV19|-
CASRVTGENTEAFF
TGTGCCAGTAGGGTTACCGGGGAGAACACTGAAGCTTTCTTT